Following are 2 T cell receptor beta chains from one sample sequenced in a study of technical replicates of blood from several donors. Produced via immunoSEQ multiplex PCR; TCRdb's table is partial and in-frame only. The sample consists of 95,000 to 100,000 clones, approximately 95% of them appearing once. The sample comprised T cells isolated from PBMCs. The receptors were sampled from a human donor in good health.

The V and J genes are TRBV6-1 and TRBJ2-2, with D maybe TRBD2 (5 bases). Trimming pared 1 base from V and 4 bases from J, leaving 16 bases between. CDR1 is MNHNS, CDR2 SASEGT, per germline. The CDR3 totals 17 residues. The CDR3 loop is CASSEGTSGFTTGELFF. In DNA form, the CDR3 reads TGTGCCAGCAGTGAAGGAACGTCGGGGTTTACCACCGGGGAGCTGTTTTTT.

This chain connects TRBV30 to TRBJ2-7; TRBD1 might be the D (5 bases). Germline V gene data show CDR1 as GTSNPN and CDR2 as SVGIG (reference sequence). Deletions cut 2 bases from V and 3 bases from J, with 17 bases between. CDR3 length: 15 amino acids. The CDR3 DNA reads TGTGCCTGGAGTATTCCTACAGGAAGGCACTACGAGCAGTACTTC. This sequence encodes CAWSIPTGRHYEQYF.